The 11 T cell receptor beta chains below all came from one sample that was sequenced in a study of beta chain features in type 1 diabetes. Findings of the study overall: Type 1 diabetes patients showed a moderate but significant shortening of TCRB CDR3s in all four CD4+ subsets.

Expressed TCRB transcripts were sequenced because the isolated RNA had all been reverse transcribed beforehand. TCRdb's table, derived via immunoSEQ multiplex PCR, lists solely in-frame clones and lacks some. The data contain 640,000 or so clones, 11% to 15% of them singletons. These receptors' targets are unknown. Sequenced: naive CD4+ T cells from blood. The receptors here all came from a man in his late teens or twenties with type 1 diabetes.

The chain carries TRBV7-2 and TRBJ2-5; tentative D call: TRBD2 (5 bases). The better agreement between TRBJ2-7 and the DNA end casts doubt on the J call. Germline V gene data show CDR1 as SGHTA and CDR2 as FQGNSA. This CDR3 has 15 residues. The CDR3 loop is CASSPAGVASYEQYF. The CDR3 region has the DNA TGTGCCAGCAGCCCCGCCGGGGTCGCATCCTACGAGCAGTACTTC.

This chain uses TRBV6-6 with TRBJ1-3; no clear D gene. The germline CDR1 and CDR2 sequences are MNHNY and SVGAGI (reference sequence). Trimming stripped 10 bases from V and 0 bases from J, with 13 bases between. The CDR3 has 14 amino acids. The CDR3: CATREANSGNTIYF. The CDR3 nucleotides are TGTGCCACCCGAGAGGCGAACTCTGGAAACACCATATATTTT.

This clone was counted only a few times. The chain couples TRBV5-6 to TRBJ2-5; perhaps TRBD2 as D (5 bases). The CDR3 covers 11 residues. Trimming shortened V by 3 bases and J by 7 bases, and 7 bases separated the two germline ends. CDR1 SGHDT and CDR2 YYEEEE come from the germline V gene. The CDR3 spells CASSWAGTQYF. The DNA for the CDR3 is TGTGCCAGCAGCTGGGCGGGGACCCAGTACTTC.

This clone has a handful of counts. The gene calls are TRBV2 and TRBJ2-7; D gene uncertain. This CDR3 has 13 residues. Germline V lookup: CDR1 SNHLY, CDR2 FYNNEI. Trimming removed 5 bases at V and 2 bases at J, with 10 bases between. CDR3 DNA sequence: TGTGCCAGCAGTCCGAAGGTAACCTACGAGCAGTACTTC. This encodes CASSPKVTYEQYF.

The rearrangement uses TRBV18 and TRBJ2-3; 7 bases align to TRBD2. J lost 5 bases, V lost 3 bases, and 8 bases had no gene match. This CDR3 has 15 amino acids. CDR1 KGHSH and CDR2 LQKENI come from the germline V gene. CDR3 amino acids: CASSPPGLTKDTQYF. Here the CDR3 DNA reads TGTGCCAGCTCACCCCCGGGACTAACGAAAGATACGCAGTATTTT.

This clone was picked up a small number of times. The J gene is TRBJ2-1, the V gene TRBV6-6; 7 bases align to TRBD1. CDR1 and CDR2 from the germline V gene are MNHNY and SVGAGI (reference sequence). With 10 bases clipped from V and 4 bases from J, the junction kept 7 bases outside the gene matches. The CDR3 length is 13 residues. The CDR3 loop is CAIRQGQYNEQFF. CDR3 DNA: TGTGCCATCAGACAGGGACAGTACAATGAGCAGTTCTTC.

The chain links TRBV30 to TRBJ1-5; unclear D gene. The germline V and J ends were trimmed by 0 bases and 0 bases, with 6 bases remaining between them. This CDR3 has 14 residues. Germline CDR1 GTSNPN, CDR2 SVGIG (reference sequence). The CDR3 region is CAWSVSTSNQPQHF. The CDR3, as DNA: TGTGCCTGGAGTGTAAGCACTAGCAATCAGCCCCAGCATTTT.

The rearrangement links TRBV7-9 to TRBJ2-7, with D tentatively TRBD1 or TRBD2 (5 bases each). Trimming cost V 2 bases and J 3 bases, with 11 bases left between them. There are 14 residues in the CDR3. Germline CDR1 reads SEHNR; CDR2 reads FQNEAQ (reference sequence). CDR3 region: CASSLMGTGYEQYF. The CDR3 DNA reads as TGTGCCAGCAGCTTAATGGGGACGGGCTACGAGCAGTACTTC.

This sequence joins TRBV10-3 and TRBJ2-7; D gene uncertain. The V end lost 2 bases, the J end lost 7 bases, and 15 bases lay between the germline ends. CDR1 and CDR2 (germline): ENHRY, SYGVKD. This CDR3 has 14 amino acids. Here the CDR3 reads CAISEPRVGLEQYF. CDR3 in DNA: TGTGCCATCAGTGAGCCCCGCGTGGGTTTAGAGCAGTACTTC.

The rearrangement uses TRBV4-2 and TRBJ2-3, with TRBD1 as a possible D gene (6 bases). The CDR3 length is 15 residues. The germline V and J ends were trimmed by 0 bases and 2 bases, with 9 bases remaining between them. CDR1 LGHNA and CDR2 YNFKEQ come from the germline V gene. CDR3: CASSQDRTVTDTQYF. In DNA, the CDR3 is TGTGCCAGCAGCCAAGATAGGACAGTCACAGATACGCAGTATTTT.

The chain combines TRBV28 with TRBJ2-7; the D is unclear. Trimming stripped 6 bases from V and 0 bases from J, with 15 bases between. Looked up from germline, CDR1 is MDHEN and CDR2 is SYDVKM. The CDR3 length is 15 residues. CDR3 protein: CASSPHLEDSYEQYF. The CDR3 DNA follows: TGTGCCAGCAGCCCGCACCTAGAAGACTCCTACGAGCAGTACTTC.